A selection of T cell receptor beta chains follows, all from one sample in a study of CD8+ T cells in alopecia areata. The repertoire was sequenced with immunoSEQ multiplex PCR; TCRdb's copy has only in-frame clones and lacks some. The sample lists 110,000 to 150,000 clones, around two thirds occurring once. Specimen: CD8+ T cells sorted from blood. Source of these receptors: a human donor in good health. Each CDR3 is given with its conserved first and last residue. D genes are given only for firm matches. Size is stated for part of the rows, as once, few or many counts, or as a class when the clone is expanded.

D: .
size: .
V: TRBV30
J: TRBJ2-1
CDR3: CAWTANNEQFF
DNA: TGTGCCTGGACTGCAAACAATGAGCAGTTCTTC

D: .
size: .
V: TRBV28
J: TRBJ2-3
CDR3: CATRRDTQYF
DNA: TGTGCCACCCGTCGAGATACGCAGTATTTT

D: .
size: .
V: TRBV28
J: TRBJ2-1
CDR3: CASSQTWDEQFF
DNA: TGTGCCAGCAGCCAGACGTGGGATGAGCAGTTCTTC

D: TRBD1
size: few
V: TRBV5-1
J: TRBJ1-2
CDR3: CASSLDLRGNYGYTF
DNA: TGCGCCAGCAGCTTGGATCTCAGGGGGAATTATGGCTACACCTTC

D: .
size: .
V: TRBV9
J: TRBJ2-3
CDR3: CASSLRGRGTDTQYF
DNA: TGTGCCAGCAGTCTCCGGGGTCGCGGCACAGATACGCAGTATTTT

D: TRBD1
size: .
V: TRBV27
J: TRBJ2-7
CDR3: CASSFGTGENEQYF
DNA: TGTGCCAGCAGTTTCGGGACAGGGGAAAACGAGCAGTACTTC

D: .
size: few
V: TRBV10-2
J: TRBJ2-7
CDR3: CASRGPGLEQYF
DNA: TGCGCCAGCAGAGGCCCGGGCCTCGAGCAGTACTTC

D: TRBD2
size: few
V: TRBV5-1
J: TRBJ2-7
CDR3: CASSPSGSTYEQYF
DNA: TGCGCCAGCAGCCCTAGCGGGAGTACCTACGAGCAGTACTTC

D: TRBD2
size: .
V: TRBV27
J: TRBJ2-7
CDR3: CASSPETSGSYEQYF
DNA: TGTGCCAGCAGTCCCGAGACTAGCGGGAGTTACGAGCAGTACTTC

D: .
size: .
V: TRBV7-9
J: TRBJ2-5
CDR3: CASSSRLEETQYF
DNA: TGTGCCAGCAGCTCCCGACTAGAAGAGACCCAGTACTTC

D: .
size: .
V: TRBV29-1
J: TRBJ2-7
CDR3: CSVRGYEQYF
DNA: TGCAGCGTTAGGGGATACGAGCAGTACTTC

D: .
size: .
V: TRBV30
J: TRBJ1-3
CDR3: CAWSPPQSSGNTIYF
DNA: TGTGCCTGGAGTCCACCCCAAAGCTCTGGAAACACCATATATTTT

D: TRBD1
size: .
V: TRBV15
J: TRBJ2-1
CDR3: CATSRGQGGYNEQFF
DNA: TGTGCCACCAGCAGAGGACAGGGGGGATACAATGAGCAGTTCTTC

D: .
size: .
V: TRBV29-1
J: TRBJ2-2
CDR3: CSVVIDRTGELFF
DNA: TGCAGCGTTGTGATAGACCGGACCGGGGAGCTGTTTTTT

D: TRBD1
size: .
V: TRBV29-1
J: TRBJ2-5
CDR3: CSVPSRGRQETQYF
DNA: TGCAGCGTTCCGAGCAGGGGGCGGCAAGAGACCCAGTACTTC

D: TRBD1
size: few
V: TRBV27
J: TRBJ2-7
CDR3: CASSLGQVPYEQYF
DNA: TGTGCCAGCAGTTTGGGACAGGTCCCCTACGAGCAGTACTTC

D: .
size: .
V: TRBV5-6
J: TRBJ2-3
CDR3: CASSLDGSPRGTQYF
DNA: TGTGCCAGCAGCTTGGATGGCTCGCCCAGAGGAACGCAGTATTTT

D: TRBD2
size: .
V: TRBV30
J: TRBJ2-7
CDR3: CAWSPSTSGFSYEQYF
DNA: TGTGCCTGGAGTCCCTCCACTAGCGGATTCTCCTACGAGCAGTACTTC

D: TRBD2
size: .
V: TRBV7-9
J: TRBJ2-5
CDR3: CASSAGLAGVQTQYF
DNA: TGTGCCAGCAGCGCCGGACTAGCGGGAGTGCAGACCCAGTACTTC

D: .
size: .
V: TRBV30
J: TRBJ2-7
CDR3: CAWSEDRAYEQYF
DNA: TGTGCCTGGAGCGAAGACAGAGCCTACGAGCAGTACTTC

D: .
size: .
V: TRBV27
J: TRBJ1-5
CDR3: CASSSEGNQPQHF
DNA: TGTGCCAGCAGTTCGGAGGGAAATCAGCCCCAGCATTTT

D: .
size: .
V: TRBV29-1
J: TRBJ2-7
CDR3: CSVVVGAYEQYF
DNA: TGCAGCGTTGTAGTGGGGGCTTACGAGCAGTACTTC

D: TRBD2
size: .
V: TRBV10-3
J: TRBJ2-7
CDR3: CAISSGLAGEDGREQYF
DNA: TGTGCCATCAGTAGCGGACTAGCGGGAGAAGACGGTCGCGAGCAGTACTTC

D: .
size: .
V: TRBV2
J: TRBJ2-1
CDR3: CSSSEQGAGSNEQFF
DNA: TGTTCCAGCAGTGAACAAGGGGCCGGTAGCAATGAGCAGTTCTTC

D: TRBD1
size: .
V: TRBV29-1
J: TRBJ2-6
CDR3: CSVSGTGNSGANVLTF
DNA: TGCAGCGTGTCCGGGACAGGGAATTCTGGGGCCAACGTCCTGACTTTC

D: .
size: .
V: TRBV6-5
J: TRBJ2-7
CDR3: CASSFGTYEQYF
DNA: TGTGCCAGCAGTTTTGGGACCTACGAGCAGTACTTC

D: TRBD1
size: .
V: TRBV30
J: TRBJ1-4
CDR3: CAWSPPDRVMSGEKLFF
DNA: TGTGCCTGGAGCCCTCCGGACAGGGTAATGAGTGGTGAAAAACTGTTTTTT

D: .
size: .
V: TRBV29-1
J: TRBJ2-6
CDR3: CSVLDPRGANVLTF
DNA: TGCAGCGTCCTTGACCCAAGGGGGGCCAACGTCCTGACTTTC

D: TRBD2
size: .
V: TRBV7-2
J: TRBJ2-7
CDR3: CATERGLGSPHYEQYF
DNA: TGTGCCACCGAGCGGGGCCTAGGCTCCCCCCACTACGAGCAGTACTTC

D: .
size: few
V: TRBV29-1
J: TRBJ2-1
CDR3: CSVKAGYSYNEQFF
DNA: TGCAGCGTCAAAGCGGGTTACTCCTACAATGAGCAGTTCTTC

D: .
size: .
V: TRBV30
J: TRBJ2-7
CDR3: CAWSAPWTASYEQYF
DNA: TGTGCCTGGAGTGCTCCCTGGACAGCCTCCTACGAGCAGTACTTC

D: TRBD1
size: .
V: TRBV29-1
J: TRBJ1-1
CDR3: CSVEEQTGRGAFF
DNA: TGCAGCGTTGAAGAGCAGACAGGGAGAGGGGCTTTCTTT

D: TRBD1
size: .
V: TRBV7-2
J: TRBJ2-5
CDR3: CASSFTGTGLGTQYF
DNA: TGTGCCAGCAGCTTCACCGGGACAGGCCTGGGGACCCAGTACTTC

D: .
size: .
V: TRBV6-5
J: TRBJ2-3
CDR3: CASSYEGVGATQYF
DNA: TGTGCCAGCAGTTACGAAGGAGTGGGTGCTACGCAGTATTTT

D: TRBD1
size: .
V: TRBV2
J: TRBJ2-3
CDR3: CASNDGQGLLTDTQYF
DNA: TGTGCCAGCAACGACGGACAGGGGCTACTCACAGATACGCAGTATTTT

D: TRBD2
size: .
V: TRBV11-2
J: TRBJ2-3
CDR3: CASSLRGRAVDTQYF
DNA: TGTGCCAGCAGCTTACGCGGGAGGGCCGTAGATACGCAGTATTTT

D: TRBD1
size: .
V: TRBV5-5
J: TRBJ2-6
CDR3: CASSPSQGADGANVLTF
DNA: TGTGCCAGCAGCCCGAGTCAGGGGGCGGATGGGGCCAACGTCCTGACTTTC

D: .
size: few
V: TRBV4-1
J: TRBJ1-5
CDR3: CASSQVNTAQPQHF
DNA: TGCGCCAGCAGCCAGGTAAACACGGCCCAGCCCCAGCATTTT

D: .
size: few
V: TRBV20-1
J: TRBJ2-7
CDR3: CSARSYEQYF
DNA: TGCAGTGCTAGGTCTTACGAGCAGTACTTC